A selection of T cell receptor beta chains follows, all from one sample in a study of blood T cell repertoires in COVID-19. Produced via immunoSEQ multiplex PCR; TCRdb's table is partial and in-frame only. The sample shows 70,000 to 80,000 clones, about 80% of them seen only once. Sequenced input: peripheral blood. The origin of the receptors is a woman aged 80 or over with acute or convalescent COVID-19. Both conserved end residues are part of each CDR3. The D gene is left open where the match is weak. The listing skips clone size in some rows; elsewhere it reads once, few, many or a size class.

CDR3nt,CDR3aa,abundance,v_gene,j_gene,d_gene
TGTGCCAGCAGCTCAACTAGCGGGAGCACAGATACGCAGTATTTT,CASSSTSGSTDTQYF,NA,TRBV11-1,TRBJ2-3,TRBD2
TGTGCCAGCAGCTTCAGGGGCGCGGGGGGCACTGAAGCTTTCTTT,CASSFRGAGGTEAFF,NA,TRBV7-6,TRBJ1-1,NA
TGTGCCAGCAGCGTAGCGGGAGGAGGTCCCGGGGAGCTGTTTTTT,CASSVAGGGPGELFF,NA,TRBV9,TRBJ2-2,TRBD2
TGTGCCACCAGTCCTGCAGGCAGCTACGAGCAGTACTTC,CATSPAGSYEQYF,NA,TRBV24-1,TRBJ2-7,NA
TGTGCCAGCGAAGGACCGACAGGTGGTACTGAAGCTTTCTTT,CASEGPTGGTEAFF,NA,TRBV18,TRBJ1-1,NA
TGTGCCAGCAGGGATTTGAAGGGCCAGGGGGTACAGGTAGCCGGTGAAGCTTTCTTT,CASRDLKGQGVQVAGEAFF,NA,TRBV9,TRBJ1-1,TRBD1
TGCGCCAGCAGTAGCCAACAGGGGACCCACGAGACCCAGTACTTC,CASSSQQGTHETQYF,NA,TRBV10-1,TRBJ2-5,TRBD1
TGTGCCAGTATGCTGACAGGGGGCACAGATACGCAGTATTTT,CASMLTGGTDTQYF,few,TRBV19,TRBJ2-3,TRBD1
TGTGCCAGCAGTTCCCTAGCTGCAGACAACAATCAGCCCCAGCATTTT,CASSSLAADNNQPQHF,NA,TRBV6-5,TRBJ1-5,NA
TGTGCCAGCAGACGAGCGGAGGCCTCCTACGAGCAGTACTTC,CASRRAEASYEQYF,NA,TRBV5-4,TRBJ2-7,NA
TGTGCCAGCAGCTTAGCGGGAGAGGATACCGGGGAGCTGTTTTTT,CASSLAGEDTGELFF,once,TRBV5-5,TRBJ2-2,TRBD2
TGTGCCAGTAGTTCGGGACTAGGAGATACGCAGTATTTT,CASSSGLGDTQYF,NA,TRBV19,TRBJ2-3,TRBD2
TGCGCCAGCAGCCAAGGACCGGGACAGATTAGTTATAGCAATCAGCCCCAGCATTTT,CASSQGPGQISYSNQPQHF,once,TRBV4-1,TRBJ1-5,TRBD1